These 26 T cell receptor beta chains were sequenced from one sample in a study of blood T cell repertoires in COVID-19. Using immunoSEQ multiplex PCR, the repertoire was profiled, and TCRdb retains in-frame clones only, with some absent. Of 95,000 to 150,000 clones in the sample, roughly four fifths were seen once. Material for sequencing was peripheral blood. These receptors were obtained from a human donor in a cohort sampled during active COVID-19.

The CDR3 loop reads CASSQGGSGGYNTGELFF. The CDR3 DNA follows: TGCGCCAGCAGCCAAGGGGGTAGCGGGGGCTACAACACCGGGGAGCTGTTTTTT. V gene TRBV4-1 combines with J gene TRBJ2-2, with 9 bases aligning to TRBD2. The CDR3 is 18 residues long. Germline loops: CDR1 MGHRA, CDR2 YSYEKL. V was clipped by 1 base and J by 2 bases; unmatched bases: 8.

In this sample, this clone turned up once. The CDR3 DNA is TGTGCCAGCAGCTTGGGATCGGTGGTGGCGCAGTATTTT. Amino acids: CASSLGSVVAQYF. The chain has TRBV5-6 and TRBJ2-3; D gene uncertain. Trimming cost V 0 bases and J 10 bases, with 12 bases left between them. CDR1 is SGHDT and CDR2 is YYEEEE in the germline V gene. The CDR3 sequence is 13 residues long. Based on the CDR3 plus reference TRBV5-6 and TRBJ2-3, the full variable domain is DAGVTQSPTHLIKTRGQQVTLRCSPKSGHDTVSWYQQALGQGPQFIFQYYEEEERQRGNFPDRFSGHQFPNYSSELNVNALLLGDSALYLCASSLGSVVAQYFGPGTRLTVL.

The sample holds one count of this clone. The chain joins TRBV23-1 to TRBJ2-2, with D unresolved. TRBV23-1 is classed as an ORF, of uncertain function. The CDR3 sequence is 13 residues long. Trimming took 4 bases from V and 1 from J, leaving 4 bases between them. CDR3 in amino acids: CASSPQNTGELFF. CDR3 bases: TGCGCCAGCAGTCCACAGAACACCGGGGAGCTGTTTTTT.

This clone turned up a few times. The chain carries TRBV6-5 and TRBJ2-5; 11 bases fit TRBD2. The CDR3 spans 16 residues. The J segment lost 4 bases and the V segment lost 2 bases, leaving 6 bases of the junction unmatched. Germline lookup yields CDR1 MNHEY and CDR2 SVGAGI. In DNA, the CDR3 is TGTGCCAGCAGTTACCATCTAGCGGGGGGCACAGAGACCCAGTACTTC. Residues: CASSYHLAGGTETQYF.

The chain is built from TRBV5-1 and TRBJ2-5; perhaps TRBD1 as D (5 bases). The germline V gene encodes CDR1 SGHRS and CDR2 YFSETQ. The CDR3 length is 13 residues. V was trimmed by 5 bases and J by 5 bases, leaving 13 bases between them. In nucleotides, the CDR3 is TGCGCCAGCAGTCCAGGGTTGGGGGAGACCCAGTACTTC. As protein: CASSPGLGETQYF.

This clone was seen once. The chain has TRBV5-1 and TRBJ1-4; no clear D gene. V lost 1 base to trimming and J lost 3 bases, with 13 bases between them. CDR3 length: 16 residues. CDR1 SGHRS and CDR2 YFSETQ come from the germline V gene. CDR3 residues: CASSLFGLDSNEKLFF. CDR3 sequence (DNA): TGCGCCAGCAGCTTGTTTGGCCTTGATTCTAATGAAAAACTGTTTTTT. Combining the CDR3 with reference TRBV5-1 and TRBJ1-4 gives the whole variable domain KAGVTQTPRYLIKTRGQQVTLSCSPISGHRSVSWYQQTPGQGLQFLFEYFSETQRNKGNFPGRFSGRQFSNSRSEMNVSTLELGDSALYLCASSLFGLDSNEKLFFGSGTQLSVL.

The rearrangement joins TRBV9 to TRBJ2-2, with 11 bases matching TRBD2. V gave up 2 bases and J gave up 2 bases; unmatched junction bases: 2. The CDR3 is 16 residues long. The germline V gene encodes CDR1 SGDLS and CDR2 YYNGEE. CDR3 protein: CASSVSGGANTGELFF. The CDR3 DNA sequence: TGTGCCAGCAGCGTTAGCGGGGGGGCTAACACCGGGGAGCTGTTTTTT.

This sequence joins TRBV2 and TRBJ2-5; 11 bases fit TRBD2. Germline values: CDR1 SNHLY, CDR2 FYNNEI. Trimming removed 7 bases from V and 5 bases from J; junction bases left unmatched: 15. The CDR3 is made up of 17 amino acids. CDR3 loop: CASTPRSSGGNSETQYF. CDR3 DNA sequence: TGTGCCAGCACACCGAGGTCTAGCGGGGGGAATTCGGAGACCCAGTACTTC.

About this clone: The sample carries other DNA sequences with the same CDR3. The gene calls are TRBV2 and TRBJ2-2; 7 bases match TRBD2. With V trimmed by 7 bases and J by 6 bases, 8 bases remained unmatched. Germline V gene data show CDR1 as SNHLY and CDR2 as FYNNEI. The CDR3 runs 14 residues. The CDR3 loop reads CASTEVGGAGELFF. The CDR3 bases are TGTGCCAGCACCGAGGTTGGGGGGGCCGGGGAGCTGTTTTTT.

The chain links TRBV18 to TRBJ2-3; TRBD2 agrees at 10 bases. CDR1 is KGHSH, CDR2 LQKENI, per germline. Trimming took 3 bases from V and 4 from J; bases not matched to a gene: 7. This CDR3 contains 16 residues. The CDR3 loop is CASSPRPAGGPDTQYF. The DNA for the CDR3 is TGTGCCAGCTCACCCCGACCAGCGGGGGGGCCAGATACGCAGTATTTT.

This rearrangement joins TRBV10-2 to TRBJ2-3; the match to TRBD2 covers 10 bases. The CDR3 spans 15 residues. The trim removed 6 bases at V and 4 bases at J, leaving 7 bases unmatched. Germline V CDR1 and CDR2: WSHSY, SAAADI. CDR3 in amino acids: CASRSIAGGADTQYF. In DNA, the CDR3 is TGCGCCAGCAGAAGCATAGCGGGGGGTGCAGATACGCAGTATTTT.

This clone was seen only once. This chain joins TRBV2 and TRBJ2-5; 8 bases map to TRBD2. This CDR3 is 16 amino acids long. Germline V gene lookup returns CDR1 SNHLY and CDR2 FYNNEI. The trim removed 11 bases at V and 5 bases at J, leaving 19 bases unmatched. CDR3 region: CARWGPLGGGGETQYF. The CDR3 bases are TGTGCCCGCTGGGGCCCACTCGGGGGGGGTGGGGAGACCCAGTACTTC.

V is TRBV5-1 and J is TRBJ2-7; 9 nucleotides agree with TRBD1. Germline lookup yields CDR1 SGHRS and CDR2 YFSETQ. The CDR3 loop spans 14 amino acids. V shed 6 bases, J shed 3 bases, and the junction held 7 bases outside the gene matches. The CDR3 loop reads CASTMTGGGYEQYF. In DNA form, the CDR3 reads TGCGCCAGCACCATGACAGGGGGGGGCTACGAGCAGTACTTC.

The chain is built from TRBV28 and TRBJ2-1; D unresolved. The CDR3 contains 15 residues. V lost 1 base and J 7 bases, leaving 14 bases between the germline ends. Germline CDR1 MDHEN, CDR2 SYDVKM. The DNA for the CDR3 is TGTGCCAGCAGTTTATCCCAGGCACCCAAAAATGAGCAGTTCTTC. Translated, it gives CASSLSQAPKNEQFF. The variable domain in full, with the rest retrieved from reference TRBV28 and TRBJ2-1, is DVKVTQSSRYLVKRTGEKVFLECVQDMDHENMFWYRQDPGLGLRLIYFSYDVKMKEKGDIPEGYSVSREKKERFSLILESASTNQTSMYLCASSLSQAPKNEQFFGPGTRLTVL.

The genes are TRBV7-2 and TRBJ1-1; D uncertain. This CDR3 region has 13 residues. The germline V and J ends were trimmed by 5 bases and 0 bases, with 7 bases remaining between them. The germline V gene encodes CDR1 SGHTA and CDR2 FQGNSA. In nucleotides, the CDR3 is TGTGCCAGCAGCGGCACAGTGAACACTGAAGCTTTCTTT. Protein: CASSGTVNTEAFF.

This chain links TRBV7-8 with TRBJ1-1; D is unclear. The CDR3 is 13 amino acids. Looked up from germline, CDR1 is SGHVS and CDR2 is FQNEAQ. Trimming took 5 bases from V and 0 from J, leaving 7 bases between them. CDR3 in amino acids: CASSTNMNTEAFF. The CDR3 DNA follows: TGTGCCAGCAGCACAAACATGAACACTGAAGCTTTCTTT.

This chain uses TRBV5-1 with TRBJ2-5, with 10 bases identical to TRBD2. With V trimmed by 4 bases and J by 5 bases, 8 bases remained unmatched. CDR1 and CDR2 (germline): SGHRS, YFSETQ. The CDR3 loop spans 15 amino acids. Written as DNA, the CDR3 is TGCGCCAGCAGCCCCCCCCTAGCGGGGGTGGAGACCCAGTACTTC. Its protein product is CASSPPLAGVETQYF.

V and J are TRBV6-5 and TRBJ1-5; D is possibly TRBD1 (6 bases). The CDR3 is made up of 15 amino acids. Germline lookup yields CDR1 MNHEY and CDR2 SVGAGI. Trimming took off 5 bases at V and 0 bases at J, with 11 bases between the two ends. The CDR3 protein is CASSLKGGSNQPQHF. DNA of the CDR3: TGTGCCAGCAGTCTAAAAGGGGGTAGCAATCAGCCCCAGCATTTT.

The gene calls are TRBV15 and TRBJ1-5; 9 bases align to TRBD1. The CDR3 length is 13 residues. CDR1 is LNHNV and CDR2 is YYDKDF in the germline V gene (reference sequence). The V gene end was trimmed by 8 bases and the J gene end by 4 bases; junction bases not matched to a gene: 3. The CDR3 DNA reads as TGTGCCACCGGGGGACAGGGTAATCAGCCCCAGCATTTT. It codes for CATGGQGNQPQHF.

This clone appeared a single time. The rearrangement links TRBV1 to TRBJ2-5; no check of the table's D call, TRBD2, against the DNA was made. TRBV1 is recorded as a pseudogene. This CDR3 is built from 15 residues. The CDR3 reads CTSIATSGGIETQYF. CDR3 coding DNA: TGCACCAGCATCGCGACTAGCGGGGGGATCGAGACCCAGTACTTC.

V usage is TRBV6-5 and J usage is TRBJ1-5, with TRBD1 matching 7 bases. V shed 6 bases and J 4 bases; nucleotides not matched to a gene: 6. Germline assignment: CDR1 MNHEY and CDR2 SVGAGI. The CDR3 has 14 residues. In nucleotides, the CDR3 is TGTGCCAGCAGCTCTATGGACAGGAATCAGCCCCAGCATTTT. Its translation: CASSSMDRNQPQHF.

The V gene is TRBV7-9, the J gene TRBJ2-7; possibly TRBD1 for D (5 bases). This CDR3 is built from 14 residues. Germline CDR1 is SEHNR and CDR2 is FQNEAQ (reference sequence). V was clipped by 1 base and J by 0 bases, with 7 bases between them. The CDR3 loop is CASSLVGPSYEQYF. The CDR3 DNA follows: TGTGCCAGCAGCTTAGTGGGGCCCTCCTACGAGCAGTACTTC.

The chain is built from TRBV18 and TRBJ2-3, with TRBD1 as a possible D gene (7 bases). CDR3 length: 15 residues. The V gene lost 4 bases and the J gene lost 0 bases, with 11 bases spanning the gap. In germline, CDR1 is KGHSH, CDR2 LQKENI. The CDR3, as DNA: TGTGCCAGCTCACTGACAGGGACTAGCACAGATACGCAGTATTTT. It yields the protein CASSLTGTSTDTQYF.

This clone appeared a few times. This chain uses TRBV28 with TRBJ1-5, with TRBD1 matching 7 bases. The CDR3 is 14 residues long. The J segment lost 6 bases and the V segment lost 5 bases, leaving 7 bases of the junction unmatched. From germline, CDR1 is MDHEN and CDR2 SYDVKM. Written as DNA, the CDR3 is TGTGCCAGCAGTATAGACAGGGAGGTTCAGCCCCAGCATTTT. Protein sequence: CASSIDREVQPQHF. The entire variable domain, with the rest obtained from reference TRBV28 and TRBJ1-5, is as follows: DVKVTQSSRYLVKRTGEKVFLECVQDMDHENMFWYRQDPGLGLRLIYFSYDVKMKEKGDIPEGYSVSREKKERFSLILESASTNQTSMYLCASSIDREVQPQHFGDGTRLSIL.

The chain employs TRBV7-9 and TRBJ2-1, with TRBD1 identical over 7 bases. Looked up from germline, CDR1 is SEHNR and CDR2 is FQNEAQ (reference sequence). V lost 4 bases, J lost 6 bases, and 15 bases stayed unmatched. This CDR3 spans 17 amino acids. In DNA, the CDR3 is TGTGCCAGCAGCTCATACAGGACAGGCCTGGTAGGCAATGAGCAGTTCTTC. Translated: CASSSYRTGLVGNEQFF.

V and J are TRBV18 and TRBJ2-6; the match to TRBD1 covers 12 bases. Germline CDR1 and CDR2: KGHSH and LQKENI. The CDR3 contains 18 residues. V was clipped by 1 base and J by 0 bases; unmatched bases: 1. CDR3 in amino acids: CASSPQGQGASGANVLTF. Here the CDR3 DNA reads TGTGCCAGCTCACCACAGGGACAGGGGGCCTCTGGGGCCAACGTCCTGACTTTC. Supplemented by reference TRBV18 and TRBJ2-6, the full variable domain reads NAGVMQNPRHLVRRRGQEARLRCSPMKGHSHVYWYRQLPEEGLKFMVYLQKENIIDESGMPKERFSAEFPKEGPSILRIQQVVRGDSAAYFCASSPQGQGASGANVLTFGAGSRLTVL.